This passage covers 20 T cell receptor beta chains from one sample sequenced in a study of blood T cells in healthy people across ages. Then a second PCR, running roughly 7 to 11 cycles, was carried out with a sample-barcoded 5' primer and a J-beta primer mix. TCRdb re-called the 5' RACE reads with MiXCR, one entry per CDR3 protein. The data show approximately 850,000 distinct CDR3 sequences, roughly 64% seen once. The sample comprised blood. These receptors all come from a man aged 30-40 years in good health.

The count of this clonotype is one. This rearrangement joins TRBV7-8 to TRBJ1-1; D call uncertain. From germline, CDR1 is SGHVS and CDR2 FQNEAQ. The CDR3 has 14 amino acids. V lost 1 base to trimming and J lost 1 base, with 7 bases between them. CDR3 region: CASSLEVRNTEAFF. The CDR3 DNA sequence: TGTGCCAGCAGCTTAGAGGTCAGGAACACTGAAGCTTTCTTT.

The chain is built from TRBV27 and TRBJ2-3, with D perhaps matching TRBD1 or TRBD2 (5 bases each). Germline CDR1 reads MNHEY; CDR2 reads SMNVEV (reference sequence). The CDR3 spans 14 residues. The V gene lost 3 bases and the J gene lost 1 base, with 8 bases spanning the gap. CDR3 sequence reads: CASSFLGGTDTQYF. CDR3 nucleotide sequence: TGTGCCAGCAGTTTCTTGGGGGGCACAGATACGCAGTATTTT.

The chain carries TRBV7-8 and TRBJ2-3; possibly TRBD2 for D (6 bases). The germline V and J ends were trimmed by 5 bases and 9 bases, with 18 bases remaining between them. The CDR3 loop spans 14 amino acids. Per germline, CDR1 SGHVS and CDR2 FQNEAQ. CDR3 protein: CASSPSGTYGTQYF. The CDR3 DNA reads as TGTGCCAGCAGCCCATCTGGGACTTACGGCACGCAGTATTTT.

The count of this clonotype is one. The V and J genes are TRBV2 and TRBJ2-1; a possible D gene is TRBD2 (7 bases). V shed 7 bases and J shed 8 bases, with 12 bases lying between them. The CDR3 is made up of 12 amino acids. Germline V CDR1 and CDR2: SNHLY, FYNNEI. DNA of the CDR3: TGTGCCAGCAAGGGGGAGGGGTATGAGCAGTTCTTC. Translated, it gives CASKGEGYEQFF.

This clonotype was recorded many times. The CDR3 DNA reads TGTGCCAGCAGCTTCGGGGGCAATCAGCCCCAGCATTTT. Residues: CASSFGGNQPQHF. The chain recombines TRBV7-2 with TRBJ1-5; D not certain. The CDR3 sequence is 13 residues long. V was cut by 3 bases and J by 2 bases, with 5 bases left in between. Germline loops: CDR1 SGHTA, CDR2 FQGNSA.

The chain recombines TRBV20-1 with TRBJ2-4; 7 nucleotides align to TRBD1. The CDR3 is 16 amino acids. Trimming removed 0 bases from V and 0 bases from J; junction bases left unmatched: 5. Germline V gene sequence: CDR1 DFQATT, CDR2 SNEGSKA (reference sequence). CDR3 amino acids: CSAREPGQLAKNIQYF. CDR3 in DNA: TGCAGTGCTAGAGAACCGGGACAGTTAGCCAAAAACATTCAGTACTTC.

This clonotype was found a few times. The chain uses TRBV14 and TRBJ2-1, with 7 nucleotides matching TRBD1. Germline V lookup: CDR1 SGHDN, CDR2 FVKESK. The length of the CDR3 is 16 residues. With 0 bases clipped from V and 4 bases from J, the junction kept 6 bases outside the gene matches. The CDR3, as DNA: TGTGCCAGCAGCCAAGAGAGTCAGGGGGTATACAATGAGCAGTTCTTC. It translates to CASSQESQGVYNEQFF.

V usage is TRBV29-1 and J usage is TRBJ1-1; 8 bases agree with TRBD1. V shed 5 bases, J shed 8 bases, and the junction held 7 bases outside the gene matches. Germline CDR1 reads SQVTM; CDR2 reads ANQGSEA. This CDR3 contains 12 residues. The CDR3 DNA follows: TGCAGCGTTACAGGACAGGGTAGGGAAGCTTTCTTT. It translates to CSVTGQGREAFF.

Notes on this clonotype: At one boundary the junction diverges from the germline segment, which might be a read error. The chain is built from TRBV7-2 and TRBJ2-1; D is ambiguous. Germline V gene lookup returns CDR1 SGHTA and CDR2 FQGNSA. This CDR3 has 15 residues. The CDR3 region is CASRLARAQGNEQFF. The CDR3 region has the DNA TGTGCCAGCAGATTAGCCCGGGCCCAAGGGAATGAGCAGTTCTTC.

This clonotype occurred a few times. J is TRBJ1-5 and V is TRBV12-3 or TRBV12-4; D might be TRBD1 (6 bases). The CDR3 contains 14 residues. V lost 5 bases, J lost 9 bases, and 17 bases lay in between. Here the CDR3 DNA reads TGTGCCAGCAGTGGTACAGGGACCTCTACGCCCCAGCATTTT. Protein product: CASSGTGTSTPQHF.

The genes are TRBV7-2 and TRBJ2-3, with D perhaps matching TRBD1 or TRBD2 (5 bases each). The CDR3 extends over 15 amino acids. Per germline, CDR1 SGHTA and CDR2 FQGNSA. The V end was cut by 6 bases, the J end by 4 bases, with 17 bases between. The DNA of the CDR3 is TGTGCCAGCAGTCCCCGGCGGCAGGGAGCAGATACGCAGTATTTT. It codes for CASSPRRQGADTQYF. Full variable domain (rest looked up from reference TRBV7-2 and TRBJ2-3): GAGVSQSPSNKVTEKGKDVELRCDPISGHTALYWYRQSLGQGLEFLIYFQGNSAPDKSGLPSDRFSAERTGGSVSTLTIQRTQQEDSAVYLCASSPRRQGADTQYFGPGTRLTVL.

In this sample, this clonotype turned up a few times. V and J are TRBV27 and TRBJ2-1; TRBD2 matches 10 bases. Per the germline V gene, CDR1 is MNHEY and CDR2 is SMNVEV (reference sequence). The V gene end was trimmed by 5 bases and the J gene end by 4 bases; junction bases not matched to a gene: 8. The CDR3 consists of 16 residues. The CDR3 coding sequence is TGTGCCAGCAGTCGCCTGACTAGCGGGCTTTACAATGAGCAGTTCTTC. As protein: CASSRLTSGLYNEQFF.

The V call is TRBV15, the J call TRBJ1-1; D remains ambiguous. Per the germline V gene, CDR1 is LNHNV and CDR2 is YYDKDF (reference sequence). V lost 2 bases to trimming and J lost 3 bases, with 7 bases between them. The CDR3 is made up of 13 amino acids. The CDR3 DNA sequence: TGTGCCACCAGCAGATCAAAAGACACTGAAGCTTTCTTT. Amino acid sequence: CATSRSKDTEAFF.

This chain connects TRBV12-3 or TRBV12-4 to TRBJ2-3; the match to TRBD2 covers 12 bases. The CDR3 spans 17 residues. After removal of 6 bases from V and 5 bases from J, the junction contained 12 bases not matched to a gene. For the CDR3, the DNA is TGTGCCAGCAGACCTCGGACTAGCGGGATAGGACTAGATACGCAGTATTTT. As protein: CASRPRTSGIGLDTQYF.

This clonotype was counted only a few times. V gene TRBV7-9 combines with J gene TRBJ2-7, with 8 nucleotides matching TRBD1. Trimming at V came to 3 bases and at J to 9 bases, leaving 13 bases not matched to a gene. Germline assignment: CDR1 SEHNR and CDR2 FQNEAQ (reference sequence). The CDR3 runs 15 residues. The CDR3 region is CASSFSGQGISWQYF. The CDR3 bases are TGTGCCAGCAGCTTTTCCGGACAGGGCATAAGTTGGCAGTACTTC.

This clonotype has ten or more counts. V gene TRBV5-1 combines with J gene TRBJ1-1; D ambiguous. Germline lookup yields CDR1 SGHRS and CDR2 YFSETQ. Trimming pared 0 bases from V and 6 bases from J, leaving 12 bases between. The CDR3 runs to 14 residues. The CDR3 sequence is CASSLDGVLAEAFF. The CDR3 nucleotides are TGCGCCAGCAGCTTGGACGGGGTATTGGCTGAAGCTTTCTTT. Supplemented by reference TRBV5-1 and TRBJ1-1, the full variable domain reads KAGVTQTPRYLIKTRGQQVTLSCSPISGHRSVSWYQQTPGQGLQFLFEYFSETQRNKGNFPGRFSGRQFSNSRSEMNVSTLELGDSALYLCASSLDGVLAEAFFGQGTRLTVV.

The chain is built from TRBV29-1 and TRBJ2-3, with 10 bases aligning to TRBD2. The V and J ends lost 3 bases and 6 bases, in that order; junction bases with no gene match: 9. The CDR3 has 15 residues. Germline V gives CDR1 SQVTM, CDR2 ANQGSEA. CDR3 in amino acids: CSVDDLAGGGDTQYF. CDR3 DNA sequence: TGCAGCGTTGATGACTTAGCGGGAGGAGGGGATACGCAGTATTTT.

A few counts support this clonotype. This rearrangement joins TRBV29-1 to TRBJ2-5; TRBD1 might be the D (6 bases). Germline CDR1 reads SQVTM; CDR2 reads ANQGSEA. The CDR3 is 14 amino acids. Trimming cost V 7 bases and J 6 bases, with 21 bases left between them. In nucleotides, the CDR3 is TGCAGCGCCATATCAGGGGCAGGCTTGAAGACCCAGTACTTC. Protein: CSAISGAGLKTQYF.

This chain uses TRBV7-9 with TRBJ2-5; the match to TRBD2 covers 10 bases. With V trimmed by 3 bases and J by 11 bases, 9 bases remained unmatched. This CDR3 contains 14 residues. Per germline, CDR1 SEHNR and CDR2 FQNEAQ (reference sequence). The CDR3 here is CASSFGLAADEQYF. CDR3 DNA: TGTGCCAGCAGCTTTGGACTAGCGGCTGATGAGCAGTACTTC.

This clonotype occurred a few times. The chain carries TRBV10-3 and TRBJ2-1; possible D gene TRBD1, 5 bases. The ends were cut back, 8 bases at V and 4 bases at J, with 6 bases in the middle. The CDR3 spans 11 residues. Looked up from germline, CDR1 is ENHRY and CDR2 is SYGVKD. The DNA of the CDR3 is TGTGCCATCTCAGGGTACAATGAGCAGTTCTTC. It codes for CAISGYNEQFF.